In this sample, the clone carrying this T cell receptor beta chain turned up many times. Its antigen is still unknown. The data originate from a study of shared clonotypes between healthy human individuals. Recent vaccinations or acute infections were absent in the healthy HIV-negative adult donors. Each sample came from a Caucasian adult donor living in Nashville, Tennessee. Sequencing used immunoSEQ multiplex PCR; TCRdb keeps in-frame clones, though not all of them. The data hold some 700,000 clones, with around 91% observed a single time. Broader study findings: The study found approximately 5% of naive CD4 clonotypes shared across a handful of donors.

The clonotype originates from a man aged 18 to 29 in good health. Some clones in this sample may be carry-over from other donors' samples. Sequences were obtained from memory CD8+ T cells from PBMCs. As to subset: CD45RO+ cells pooled with CCR7-negative TemRA cells.

This CDR3 is CASSPEPTGGKDEQYF. The CDR3, as DNA: TGCGCCAGCAGCCCCGAACCGACAGGGGGCAAGGACGAGCAGTACTTC. The chain couples TRBV5-1 to TRBJ2-7, with 10 bases fitting TRBD1. V dropped 4 bases and J dropped 5; count of bases not matched to a gene: 12. Germline values: CDR1 SGHRS, CDR2 YFSETQ. The CDR3 totals 16 residues.